The 8 T cell receptor beta chains given below trace back to one sample, sequenced in a study of T-cell memory formation after mild COVID-19. In TCRdb, the 5' RACE reads were re-called with MiXCR into one record per CDR3 protein. Among about 270,000 distinct CDR3 sequences listed, 15% to 20% were seen once. The material sequenced was PBMCs or a T cell subset sorted from them (not recorded which). The receptors originated from a young man who had mild COVID-19 (a few samples of this study predate the infection). Cell type and time point are not known.

A few counts support this clonotype. In DNA, the CDR3 is TGCAGTGCTCAACTATCTAGCGGGGGGTCGTATGAGCAGTTCTTC. The encoded protein is CSAQLSSGGSYEQFF. V usage is TRBV20-1 and J usage is TRBJ2-1, with 11 bases aligning to TRBD2. The V gene's germline CDR1 is DFQATT and CDR2 SNEGSKA (reference sequence). The CDR3 has 15 amino acids. The V gene end was trimmed by 5 bases and the J gene end by 8 bases; junction bases not matched to a gene: 11.

The V and J genes are TRBV5-1 and TRBJ2-4; D gene uncertain. The CDR3 loop spans 13 amino acids. The V end was cut by 4 bases, the J end by 15 bases, with 20 bases between. Germline CDR1 is SGHRS and CDR2 is YFSETQ. The CDR3 sequence is CASSGFPGDAAYF. CDR3 DNA sequence: TGCGCCAGCAGCGGATTCCCGGGCGACGCGGCGTACTTC.

This clonotype was counted between two and nine times. V is TRBV2 and J is TRBJ2-2; 10 bases map to TRBD1. The germline V gene has CDR1 SNHLY and CDR2 FYNNEI. The V and J ends lost 6 bases and 6 bases, in that order; junction bases with no gene match: 4. The CDR3 is made up of 14 amino acids. CDR3 nucleotides: TGTGCCAGCAGCGGACAGGGGGGCGCCGGGGAGCTGTTTTTT. This codes for CASSGQGGAGELFF.

This clonotype showed up many times. The rearrangement links TRBV3-1 to TRBJ2-1, with D possibly being TRBD2 (6 bases). Trimming removed 8 bases from V and 10 bases from J, with 12 bases in between. This CDR3 has 11 residues. The germline V gene encodes CDR1 LGHDT and CDR2 YNNKEL (reference sequence). The CDR3 region has the DNA TGTGCCAGCTCGGGAAGCGGGGAGCAGTTCTTC. Protein sequence: CASSGSGEQFF.

The table lists this clonotype with many counts. Here the CDR3 DNA reads TGTGCCAGCAGTCCAAGGACAGTCTCCTACGAGCAGTACTTC. It yields the protein CASSPRTVSYEQYF. V gene TRBV2 combines with J gene TRBJ2-7; perhaps TRBD1 as D (6 bases). Germline CDR1 and CDR2: SNHLY and FYNNEI. The CDR3 spans 14 residues. Trimming stripped 5 bases from V and 0 bases from J, with 11 bases between. Based on the CDR3 plus reference TRBV2 and TRBJ2-7, the full variable domain is EPEVTQTPSHQVTQMGQEVILRCVPISNHLYFYWYRQILGQKVEFLVSFYNNEISEKSEIFDDQFSVERPDGSNFTLKIRSTKLEDSAMYFCASSPRTVSYEQYFGPGTRLTVT.

The V call is TRBV9, the J call TRBJ2-1; 12 bases match TRBD1. J lost 9 bases, V lost 4 bases, and 11 bases had no gene match. Germline V CDR1 and CDR2: SGDLS, YYNGEE. The CDR3 loop spans 16 amino acids. CDR3 sequence reads: CASSLAGTGGWSEQFF. CDR3 bases: TGTGCCAGCAGCTTAGCCGGGACAGGGGGCTGGAGTGAGCAGTTCTTC. Based on the CDR3 plus reference TRBV9 and TRBJ2-1, the full variable domain is DSGVTQTPKHLITATGQRVTLRCSPRSGDLSVYWYQQSLDQGLQFLIQYYNGEERAKGNILERFSAQQFPDLHSELNLSSLELGDSALYFCASSLAGTGGWSEQFFGPGTRLTVL.

The rearrangement joins TRBV5-1 to TRBJ1-5, with 7 bases lining up with TRBD1. Germline V gene lookup returns CDR1 SGHRS and CDR2 YFSETQ. The V gene end was trimmed by 4 bases and the J gene end by 4 bases; junction bases not matched to a gene: 8. The CDR3 has 15 amino acids. In DNA form, the CDR3 reads TGCGCCAGCAGCCCCGAGGGACAGTTGAATCAGCCCCAGCATTTT. Translating gives CASSPEGQLNQPQHF.

V and J are TRBV7-9 and TRBJ2-5; TRBD2 might be the D (6 bases). CDR1 and CDR2 (germline): SEHNR, FQNEAQ (reference sequence). The CDR3 has 15 amino acids. V lost 3 bases and J lost 2, with 13 bases in between. The CDR3 coding sequence is TGTGCCAGCAGCTTTGTCGGGACTGTTCAAGAGACCCAGTACTTC. This gives the protein CASSFVGTVQETQYF.